The 12 T cell receptor beta chains below all came from one sample that was sequenced in a study of cytomegalovirus exposure and HLA in healthy donors. Primers for the PCR totalled 60 Vbeta and 13 Jbeta. Sequencing used immunoSEQ multiplex PCR; TCRdb keeps in-frame clones, though not all of them. The data hold roughly 150,000 clones, with 80% observed a single time. Source material: PBMCs. These receptor sequences come from a man aged 18 to 29 in good health and CMV-seropositive.

Notes on this clone: Additional DNA sequences in this sample encode the identical CDR3. This rearrangement joins TRBV13 to TRBJ2-3; the D is unclear. V was cut by 3 bases and J by 6 bases, with 7 bases left in between. The CDR3 extends over 12 amino acids. Per germline, CDR1 PRHDT and CDR2 FYEKMQ (reference sequence). Written as DNA, the CDR3 is TGTGCCAGCAGCTTGGGCAGGGATACGCAGTATTTT. Translated: CASSLGRDTQYF.

This rearrangement joins TRBV11-2 to TRBJ2-3; TRBD2 matches 8 bases. This CDR3 comprises 17 residues. With V trimmed by 5 bases and J by 5 bases, 15 bases remained unmatched. Germline V gene sequence: CDR1 SGHAT, CDR2 FQNNGV. CDR3 in amino acids: CASSVVGLGPVGDTQYF. For the CDR3, the DNA is TGTGCCAGCAGCGTAGTGGGACTAGGACCCGTTGGAGATACGCAGTATTTT.

This clone was counted a single time. The chain joins TRBV5-1 to TRBJ2-2; D might be TRBD1 (8 bases). Trimming removed 3 bases from V and 6 bases from J, with 24 bases in between. Germline V CDR1 and CDR2: SGHRS, YFSETQ. This CDR3 contains 18 residues. The CDR3 region has the DNA TGCGCCAGCAGCTCTGGACAGGGAGGGAGTATAGGGGCCGGGGAGCTGTTTTTT. Translated, it gives CASSSGQGGSIGAGELFF.

The V call is TRBV9, the J call TRBJ2-1; tentatively, D is TRBD2 (7 bases). V was cut by 5 bases and J by 0 bases, with 15 bases left in between. CDR1 is SGDLS and CDR2 is YYNGEE in the germline V gene. CDR3 length equals 16 residues. CDR3 amino acids: CASSRGGGSSYNEQFF. CDR3 DNA: TGTGCCAGCAGTAGAGGGGGGGGGAGCTCCTACAATGAGCAGTTCTTC.

V and J are TRBV5-1 and TRBJ2-3; TRBD1 matches 7 bases. This CDR3 spans 16 amino acids. Germline V CDR1 and CDR2: SGHRS, YFSETQ. The V and J ends lost 1 base and 2 bases, in that order; junction bases with no gene match: 7. The chain's CDR3 is CASSLTTQGNTDTQYF. In DNA form, the CDR3 reads TGCGCCAGCAGCTTGACCACACAGGGGAACACAGATACGCAGTATTTT.

This clone has more than one count but fewer than ten. The CDR3 loop reads CASSLGHSGQPQHF. Here the CDR3 DNA reads TGCGCCAGCAGCTTGGGACATTCCGGTCAGCCCCAGCATTTT. This sequence joins TRBV5-1 and TRBJ1-5, with D uncertain. V lost 0 bases to trimming and J lost 6 bases, with 10 bases between them. Looked up from germline, CDR1 is SGHRS and CDR2 is YFSETQ. This CDR3 is built from 14 residues. Variable domain in full (rest from reference TRBV5-1 and TRBJ1-5): KAGVTQTPRYLIKTRGQQVTLSCSPISGHRSVSWYQQTPGQGLQFLFEYFSETQRNKGNFPGRFSGRQFSNSRSEMNVSTLELGDSALYLCASSLGHSGQPQHFGDGTRLSIL.

V and J are TRBV7-9 and TRBJ1-1; D remains ambiguous. This CDR3 has 13 residues. V was pared by 6 bases and J by 14 bases, with 22 bases between. Germline V gives CDR1 SEHNR, CDR2 FQNEAQ (reference sequence). The CDR3 sequence is CASSIPAGSEGFF. Written as DNA, the CDR3 is TGTGCCAGCAGTATACCGGCGGGTTCCGAAGGCTTCTTT.

The chain carries TRBV28 and TRBJ2-1; possibly TRBD1 for D (6 bases). The germline CDR1 and CDR2 sequences are MDHEN and SYDVKM. V dropped 7 bases and J dropped 0 bases, with 13 bases sitting between them. The CDR3 has 15 residues. The CDR3 here is CASNQGLFSYNEQFF. The CDR3 DNA sequence: TGTGCCAGCAACCAGGGGCTCTTCTCCTACAATGAGCAGTTCTTC.

The J gene is TRBJ2-1, the V gene TRBV10-3; 13 bases map to TRBD2. CDR3 size: 13 residues. The trim removed 10 bases at V and 12 bases at J, leaving 9 bases unmatched. The germline V gene has CDR1 ENHRY and CDR2 SYGVKD. In DNA form, the CDR3 reads TGTGCCACTGAACTAGCGGGAGGGCCCGGGCAGTTCTTC. As protein: CATELAGGPGQFF.

This clone has only a few counts. The chain is built from TRBV15 and TRBJ1-5, with D unresolved. The CDR3 contains 15 residues. Germline assignment: CDR1 LNHNV and CDR2 YYDKDF (reference sequence). V lost 5 bases and J 7 bases, leaving 18 bases between the germline ends. In DNA, the CDR3 is TGTGCCACCAGCGGCCTCACCTCCAATGCCCAGCCCCAGCATTTT. Its protein product is CATSGLTSNAQPQHF. Full variable domain (rest looked up from reference TRBV15 and TRBJ1-5): DAMVIQNPRYQVTQFGKPVTLSCSQTLNHNVMYWYQQKSSQAPKLLFHYYDKDFNNEADTPDNFQSRRPNTSFCFLDIRSPGLGDTAMYLCATSGLTSNAQPQHFGDGTRLSIL.

The CDR3 DNA reads as TGTGCCAGCAGCTCCTCTCCCTCCTACGAGCAGTACTTC. Its translation is CASSSSPSYEQYF. The chain links TRBV5-6 to TRBJ2-7, with D hard to call. Germline values: CDR1 SGHDT, CDR2 YYEEEE. This CDR3 has 13 amino acids. V was shortened by 3 bases and J by 0 bases, with 7 bases between the two germline ends.

The genes are TRBV6-1 and TRBJ2-1; 8 bases map to TRBD1. The V and J ends lost 7 bases and 7 bases, in that order; junction bases with no gene match: 9. CDR1 MNHNS and CDR2 SASEGT come from the germline V gene. The CDR3 covers 14 residues. This CDR3 reads CASTRQGWVNEQFF. CDR3 bases: TGTGCCAGCACCAGACAGGGGTGGGTAAATGAGCAGTTCTTC.